This T cell receptor beta chain was captured by sequencing in a study of shared clonotypes between healthy human individuals (TCRdb year 2020). A note on the overall study: A couple of women and a few men aged 18 to 49 years were included in the cohort. The study deeply sequenced blood TCR repertoires of about five healthy adults to estimate repertoire size and the extent of clonotype sharing between individuals. Per donor, leukapheresis produced somewhere between about 0.94 and 9.5 billion PBMCs. For each donor, three plates each were used for CD4 naive and CD4 memory, two plates were used for CD8 naive, and one plate was used for CD8 memory. To increase sequencing depth and limit assay-specific biases, different laboratories used diverse techniques to prepare libraries and sequence TCR repertoires.

Using the deep immunoSEQ assay, TCR CDR3 regions were amplified from genomic DNA by multiplex PCR. Extracted genomic DNA from each cell subset was spread evenly across all wells of several immunoSEQ 96-well plates, with each plate serving as a replicate. For sorted subsets, each replicate PCR was loaded with approximately 200 ng genomic DNA, equivalent to 30,000 to 35,000 T cell genomes. Purified libraries were measured with a Qubit 3.0 fluorometer, size-checked on a Bioanalyzer 2100, and measured again with the KAPA Library Quantification kit. Every immunoSEQ 96-well plate was sequenced on a separate single-read 150-cycle Illumina NextSeq 550 flow cell. In the authors' own workflow: The immunoSEQ output contained only junctional sequences without quality scores, so filtering could not match that applied to full-length reads. To assign V/J genes and CDR3, sequences were annotated using PyIR, a Python wrapper for IgBLAST v1.9, with IMGT germline references. Reads were filtered out if the reads had weak V/J assignments (E-value above 1e-6), no CDR3, stop codons, out-of-frame junctions, or ambiguous translated residues. V3J clonotypes were defined by identical inferred V gene, J gene, and CDR3 amino acid sequence. Percentage overlap between repertoires was computed as shared unique clonotypes divided by the size of the smaller repertoire. Three approaches were used to assess repertoire richness: RTK rarefaction, the Chao1 estimator, and Recon v2.1 estimates of unobserved clonotypes. OLGA was used to compute generation probabilities for all TCRbeta clonotypes that the gDNA method yielded from a handful of donors. TCRdb retrieved this table from immuneACCESS and kept in-frame rearrangements only. Not all clones are present; in checked studies, unresolved V genes account for under half, and no reason is known for the remainder. V, J and clone size are taken as reported in that table, and D and trimming were inferred from the DNA itself. The sample table records fewer than 850,000 clones; roughly 96% of these occur just once. About 0.21% of the sample is taken by the ten largest.

Points the paper makes about the study in general: Pairwise subsampling led to the expectation that sequencing depth would affect the degree of clonotype sharing among donors. Sharing across several donors was observed for 5% to 6.5% of naive CD4, about 4% of naive CD8, about 2.5% of memory CD4, and about 0.39% of memory CD8 clonotypes. Sampling was restricted to blood, and TCR repertoires in tissue are likely to differ from TCR repertoires in blood. Because the study included a small number of donors, the genetic and exposure-history diversity represented was limited. Even with the large sequencing depth, rarefaction of the sorted-subset datasets indicated that sequencing was incomplete. Compared with non-shared clonotypes, the clonotypes found in all four sorted-subset donors had higher generation probabilities. Naive subsets generally had larger estimated clonotype richness than memory subsets.

For the CD8 naive samples, CD45RO-negative cells were positively selected for CCR7, yielding a CD45RA+CCR7+ population from which TemRA cells were excluded. Healthy HIV-negative adults with no recently reported acute infections or vaccinations were included as donors. Only Caucasian adults living in Nashville, Tennessee, USA were represented among the donors. Blood was collected by leukapheresis, and PBMCs were isolated by Ficoll-Histopaque density gradient centrifugation and then cryopreserved in liquid nitrogen vapor phase. Analytical flow cytometry was used to check the purity and quantity of every magnetically sorted T cell population. Genomic DNA was isolated from each sorted fraction and quantified by UV absorbance on a Nanodrop 2000c. On this clone: Its antigen remains undetermined. No clone much larger than this one lies a single base away; base qualities are absent.

The sample was naive CD8+ T cells sorted from blood. This specimen's cell subset or site label, interpreted: CD45RA+CCR7+. This clonotype was sampled from a man between 25 and 39 years old in good health.

The bases are TGTGCCAGCAGCACCGCGACCTTCGTTAGTATAGCTTTCTTT. Its coded protein is CASSTATFVSIAFF. The sequence joins TRBV5-6 to TRBJ1-1; the D gene cannot be resolved reliably. The V and J ends are trimmed by 4 bases and 10 bases, leaving 20 bases between them. From the cysteine up to the phenylalanine, the CDR3 has a length of 14 residues. Kept here is only the CDR3 DNA, which spans 42 bases and is read in frame from base 1. Via the germline V gene, CDR1 is SGHDT and CDR2 YYEEEE.